This is a list of T cell receptor beta chains from one sample in a study of T cell responses to AZD1222 COVID-19 vaccine. Using immunoSEQ multiplex PCR, the repertoire was profiled, and TCRdb retains in-frame clones only, with some absent. The sample records about 150,000 clones, roughly nine tenths being singletons. Material: peripheral blood, obtained 28 days after the second AZD1222 dose. Receptors originate from an adult who received the AZD1222 COVID-19 vaccine. CDR3s include the opening cysteine and the closing phenylalanine or tryptophan. D genes are given only for firm matches. Size tells how often a clone was seen (once, few, many) or the class of an expanded clone, and some rows leave it out.

V gene,J gene,clone size,D gene,CDR3 protein,CDR3 DNA
TRBV7-2,TRBJ2-1,NA,NA,CASSFSGNEQFF,TGTGCCAGCAGCTTTTCCGGCAATGAGCAGTTCTTC
TRBV2,TRBJ2-3,NA,TRBD2,CASSPLAGADTQYF,TGTGCCAGCAGTCCGCTAGCGGGAGCAGATACGCAGTATTTT
TRBV7-9,TRBJ1-1,once,NA,CASSPDINTEAFF,TGTGCCAGCAGCCCAGATATAAACACTGAAGCTTTCTTT
TRBV9,TRBJ1-1,NA,TRBD1,CASSGGQGEPEAFF,TGTGCCAGCAGCGGGGGACAGGGCGAGCCTGAAGCTTTCTTT
TRBV7-2,TRBJ1-3,NA,TRBD1,CASSLGTGPNSGNTIYF,TGTGCCAGCAGCTTGGGGACAGGGCCAAACTCTGGAAACACCATATATTTT
TRBV5-1,TRBJ2-1,NA,TRBD2,CASSLSAGDNEQFF,TGCGCCAGCAGCTTGTCAGCGGGGGACAATGAGCAGTTCTTC
TRBV2,TRBJ1-2,NA,TRBD1,CASSPRTGPNYGYTF,TGTGCCAGCAGCCCCCGGACAGGTCCTAACTATGGCTACACCTTC
TRBV4-1,TRBJ1-4,NA,TRBD1,CASSQSTNRGAEKLFF,TGCGCCAGCAGCCAATCTACCAACAGGGGCGCTGAAAAACTGTTTTTT
TRBV6-1,TRBJ1-2,NA,NA,CASSENSFYGYTF,TGTGCCAGCAGTGAGAACAGCTTCTATGGCTACACCTTC
TRBV7-2,TRBJ2-7,NA,TRBD2,CASSLGLAGPLLF,TGTGCCAGCAGCCTCGGACTAGCGGGGCCCCTACTCTTC
TRBV6-5,TRBJ2-5,NA,NA,CASGRYQETQYF,TGTGCCAGCGGGAGGTACCAAGAGACCCAGTACTTC
TRBV7-2,TRBJ2-5,NA,TRBD2,CASSLGLTSGGLETQYF,TGTGCCAGCAGCTTAGGCCTAACTAGCGGGGGGCTAGAGACCCAGTACTTC
TRBV24-1,TRBJ2-1,NA,NA,CATSDLQSMGSYNEQFF,TGTGCCACCAGTGATTTGCAGTCCATGGGCTCCTACAATGAGCAGTTCTTC